What follows is one TCR beta chain and its context. Its specificity is unknown. The repertoire was sequenced with immunoSEQ multiplex PCR; TCRdb's copy has only in-frame clones and lacks some. Of about 62,000 clones listed, about 88% are singletons. This CDR3 is 11 amino acids long. The V end was cut by 6 bases, the J end by 4 bases, with 6 bases between. Germline V CDR1 and CDR2: MNHNS, SASEGT. This record comes from a study of T cell repertoires in ileal Crohn's disease. Overall study results and limits: Postoperative endoscopy occurred within one year, median around 6.6 months.

Described time point: neoterminal ileum biopsy at postoperative endoscopy, about 6 months after surgery. This chain links TRBV6-1 with TRBJ1-1; D might be TRBD1 (5 bases). The sequenced material came from ileal tissue. The source of this sequence is an adult with Crohn's disease. The CDR3 loop reads CASRGLTEAFF. The DNA for the CDR3 is TGTGCCAGCAGGGGGCTCACTGAAGCTTTCTTT.